One T cell receptor (beta chain) is described in this entry. What it binds is not known. These data belong to a study of T-cell reconstitution after alpha-beta-depleted transplantation in children. Study-level results: One year after transplant, T-cell counts and diversity came mostly from newly produced T cells.

During its preparation, the TCRbeta library received unique molecular identifiers. MiXCR was run by TCRdb on the PCR reads, yielding one entry per CDR3 protein. Of some 80,000 distinct CDR3 sequences in the sample, around a sixth are singletons; the top ten hold approximately 55%. The germline V and J ends were trimmed by 0 bases and 5 bases, with 23 bases remaining between them. Germline-derived CDR1 and CDR2 are SGHAT and FQDESV (reference sequence). The CDR3 contains 19 residues. This specimen consisted of PBMCs, mostly from graft donor cells, obtained 360 days after TCRalphabeta/CD19-depleted stem cell transplant. This chain uses TRBV11-1 with TRBJ2-1, with D tentatively TRBD1 (6 bases). The sequence came from a male patient between 2 and 10 years old who had a stem cell transplant for acute lymphoblastic leukemia, so the T cells may come from the graft donor. In DNA form, the CDR3 reads TGTGCCAGCAGCTTAGCCCGTAGCCCGATGGACAGTCGGCACAATGAGCAGTTCTTC. Translated: CASSLARSPMDSRHNEQFF.